This T cell receptor (beta chain) was recovered during a study of control samples from healthy donors and cancer patients. V lost 6 bases and J lost 8; bases outside the gene matches: 10. Germline CDR1 is KGHSH and CDR2 is LQKENI. This CDR3 comprises 16 residues. Assay used: immunoSEQ multiplex PCR; TCRdb lists only in-frame clones, some missing. The data hold some 17,000 clones, with roughly 91% observed a single time. The sequence came from a man in his fifties or sixties with head and neck cancer. Sequencing used PBMCs. The chain employs TRBV18 and TRBJ1-6; 10 positions match TRBD1. CDR3: CASSQGTGADYSPLHF. The CDR3 DNA sequence: TGTGCCAGCTCCCAGGGGACAGGGGCAGACTATTCACCCCTCCACTTT.